The clone carrying this T cell receptor (beta chain) has just one count. The data originate from a study of shared clonotypes between healthy human individuals. Study-wide context: Per donor, three plates held CD4 naive cells, three held CD4 memory, two held CD8 naive and one held CD8 memory.

There are 15 residues in the CDR3. Germline lookup yields CDR1 MNHEY and CDR2 SVGAGI. Losses at the gene ends were 6 bases for V and 1 base for J; bases not matched to a gene: 0. A CD45RA+ naive subset and a CD45RA-negative memory subset were split from CD4+ cells. Libraries were prepared by immunoSEQ multiplex PCR; TCRdb keeps only in-frame clonotypes and omits some of them. The sample consists of some 1.4 million clones, roughly 97% of them appearing once. The sequenced material came from naive CD4+ T cells sorted from blood. The subset: CD45RA+ positively selected. The TCR originated in a man aged 25 to 40 in good health. The chain combines TRBV6-5 with TRBJ2-3, with 14 bases matching TRBD2. The CDR3: CASRGLAGGTDTQYF. The CDR3 nucleotides are TGTGCCAGCAGGGGACTAGCGGGAGGCACAGATACGCAGTATTTT.